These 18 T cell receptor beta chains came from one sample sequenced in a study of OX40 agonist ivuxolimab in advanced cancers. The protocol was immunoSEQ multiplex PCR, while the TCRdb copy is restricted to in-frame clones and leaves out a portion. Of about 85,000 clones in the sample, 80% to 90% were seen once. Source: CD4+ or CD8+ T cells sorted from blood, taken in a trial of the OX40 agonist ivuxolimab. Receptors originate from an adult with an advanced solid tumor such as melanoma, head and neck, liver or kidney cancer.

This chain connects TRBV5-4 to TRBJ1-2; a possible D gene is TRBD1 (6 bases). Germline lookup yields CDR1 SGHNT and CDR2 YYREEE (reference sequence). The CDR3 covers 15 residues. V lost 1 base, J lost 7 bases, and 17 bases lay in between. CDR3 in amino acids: CASSLSAGATGGYTF. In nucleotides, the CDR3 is TGTGCCAGCAGCTTGTCGGCAGGGGCGACAGGTGGCTACACCTTC.

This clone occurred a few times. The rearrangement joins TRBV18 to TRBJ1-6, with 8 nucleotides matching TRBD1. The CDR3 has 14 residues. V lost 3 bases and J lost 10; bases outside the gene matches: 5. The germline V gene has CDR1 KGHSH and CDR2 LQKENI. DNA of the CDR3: TGTGCCAGCTCACCGGACAGGGCCCAGTCACCCCTCCACTTT. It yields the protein CASSPDRAQSPLHF.

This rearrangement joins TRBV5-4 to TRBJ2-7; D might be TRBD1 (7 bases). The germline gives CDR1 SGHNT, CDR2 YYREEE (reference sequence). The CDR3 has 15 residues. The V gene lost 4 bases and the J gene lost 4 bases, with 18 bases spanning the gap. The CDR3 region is CASSGQVYGGYEQYF. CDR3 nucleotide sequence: TGTGCCAGCAGCGGACAGGTGTACGGGGGTTACGAGCAGTACTTC.

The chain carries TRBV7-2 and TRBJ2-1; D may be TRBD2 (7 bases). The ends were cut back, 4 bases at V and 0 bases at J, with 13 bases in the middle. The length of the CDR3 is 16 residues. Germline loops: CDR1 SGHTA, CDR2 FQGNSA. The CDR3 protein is CASSYGGGSSYNEQFF. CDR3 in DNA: TGTGCCAGCAGCTATGGCGGGGGCAGCTCCTACAATGAGCAGTTCTTC.

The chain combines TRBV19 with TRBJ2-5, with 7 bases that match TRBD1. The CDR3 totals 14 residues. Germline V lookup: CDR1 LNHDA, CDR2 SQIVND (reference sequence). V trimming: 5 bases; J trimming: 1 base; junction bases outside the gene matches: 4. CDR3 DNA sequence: TGTGCCAGTAGTCTCGACAGGGTCCAAGAGACCCAGTACTTC. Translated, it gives CASSLDRVQETQYF.

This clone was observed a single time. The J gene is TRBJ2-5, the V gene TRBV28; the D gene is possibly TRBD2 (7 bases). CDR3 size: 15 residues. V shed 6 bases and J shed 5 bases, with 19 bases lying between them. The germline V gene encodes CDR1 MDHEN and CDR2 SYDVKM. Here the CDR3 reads CASRGGGQGRETQYF. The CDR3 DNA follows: TGTGCCAGCAGAGGGGGGGGGCAGGGACGTGAGACCCAGTACTTC.

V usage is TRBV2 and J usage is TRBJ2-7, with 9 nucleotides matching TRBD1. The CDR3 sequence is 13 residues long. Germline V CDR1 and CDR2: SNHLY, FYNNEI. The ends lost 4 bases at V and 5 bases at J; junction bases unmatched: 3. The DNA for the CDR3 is TGTGCCAGCAGTGGGACAGGGGTCCACGAGCAGTACTTC. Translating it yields CASSGTGVHEQYF.

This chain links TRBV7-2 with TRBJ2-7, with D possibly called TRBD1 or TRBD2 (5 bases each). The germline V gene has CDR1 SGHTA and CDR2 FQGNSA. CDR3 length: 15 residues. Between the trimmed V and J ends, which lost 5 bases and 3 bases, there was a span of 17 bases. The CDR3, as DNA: TGTGCCAGCAGCCCCACTCCGGGACGAGGCTACGAGCAGTACTTC. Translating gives CASSPTPGRGYEQYF.

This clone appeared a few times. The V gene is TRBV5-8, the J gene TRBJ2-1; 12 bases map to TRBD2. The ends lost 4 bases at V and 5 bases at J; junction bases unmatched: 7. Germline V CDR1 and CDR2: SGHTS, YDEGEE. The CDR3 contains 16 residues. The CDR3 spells CASSARLAGDDNEQFF. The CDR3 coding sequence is TGTGCCAGCAGCGCCAGACTAGCGGGAGACGACAATGAGCAGTTCTTC.

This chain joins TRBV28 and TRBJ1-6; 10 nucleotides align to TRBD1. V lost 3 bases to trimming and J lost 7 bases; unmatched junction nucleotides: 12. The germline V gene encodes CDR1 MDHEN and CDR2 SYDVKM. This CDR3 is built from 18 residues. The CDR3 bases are TGTGCCAGCAGTTTCGACCCCGGGACAGGGGCTGTAAATTCACCCCTCCACTTT. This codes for CASSFDPGTGAVNSPLHF.

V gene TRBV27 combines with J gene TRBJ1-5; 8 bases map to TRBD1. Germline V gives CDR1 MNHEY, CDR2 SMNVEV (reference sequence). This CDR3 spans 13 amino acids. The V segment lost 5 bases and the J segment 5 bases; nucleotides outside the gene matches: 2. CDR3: CASSGTGHQPQHF. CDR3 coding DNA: TGTGCCAGCAGTGGGACAGGCCATCAGCCCCAGCATTTT.

The CDR3 spells CATEQGNYGYTF. Here the CDR3 DNA reads TGTGCCACGGAACAGGGTAACTATGGCTACACCTTC. The V call is TRBV10-3, the J call TRBJ1-2; D might be TRBD1 (6 bases). The germline V and J ends were trimmed by 10 bases and 1 base, with 10 bases remaining between them. Germline V gene sequence: CDR1 ENHRY, CDR2 SYGVKD. This CDR3 spans 12 amino acids.

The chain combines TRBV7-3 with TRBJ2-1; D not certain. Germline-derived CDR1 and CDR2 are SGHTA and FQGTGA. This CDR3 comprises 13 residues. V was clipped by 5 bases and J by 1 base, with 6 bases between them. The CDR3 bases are TGTGCCAGCAGCCCCGGGTCCTACAATGAGCAGTTCTTC. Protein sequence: CASSPGSYNEQFF.

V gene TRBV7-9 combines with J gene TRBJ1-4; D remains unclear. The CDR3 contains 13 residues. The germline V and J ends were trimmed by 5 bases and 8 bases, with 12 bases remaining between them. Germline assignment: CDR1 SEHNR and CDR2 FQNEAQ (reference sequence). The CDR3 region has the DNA TGTGCCAGCAGCATGGGAGTGGGGGAAAAACTGTTTTTT. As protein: CASSMGVGEKLFF.

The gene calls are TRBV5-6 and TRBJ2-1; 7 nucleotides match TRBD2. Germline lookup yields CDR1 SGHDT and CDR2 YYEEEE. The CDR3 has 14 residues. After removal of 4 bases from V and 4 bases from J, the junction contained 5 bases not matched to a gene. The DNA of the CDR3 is TGTGCCAGCAGCCGCCGGGACTATTACAATGAGCAGTTCTTC. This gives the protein CASSRRDYYNEQFF.

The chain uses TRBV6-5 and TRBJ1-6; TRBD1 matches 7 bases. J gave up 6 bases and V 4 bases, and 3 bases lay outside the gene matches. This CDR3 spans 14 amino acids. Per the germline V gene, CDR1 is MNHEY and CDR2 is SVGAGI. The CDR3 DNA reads TGTGCCAGCAGTTCCAACAGGGGTAATTCACCCCTCCACTTT. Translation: CASSSNRGNSPLHF.

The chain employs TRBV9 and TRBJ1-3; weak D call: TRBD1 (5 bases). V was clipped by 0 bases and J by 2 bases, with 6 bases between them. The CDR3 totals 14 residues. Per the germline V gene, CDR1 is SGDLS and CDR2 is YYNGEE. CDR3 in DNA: TGTGCCAGCAGCGTAGAAGGGGCTGGAAACACCATATATTTT. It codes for CASSVEGAGNTIYF.

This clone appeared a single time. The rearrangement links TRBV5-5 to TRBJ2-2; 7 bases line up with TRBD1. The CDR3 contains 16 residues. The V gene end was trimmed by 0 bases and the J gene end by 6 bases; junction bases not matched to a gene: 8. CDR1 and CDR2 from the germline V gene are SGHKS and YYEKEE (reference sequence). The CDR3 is CASSLAPQGQAGELFF. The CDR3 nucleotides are TGTGCCAGCAGCTTGGCCCCACAGGGGCAAGCCGGGGAGCTGTTTTTT.